In this sample, the clone carrying this T cell receptor (beta chain) turned up a few times. Its antigen is still unknown. Active ophthalmopathy (CAS at least 3, NOSPECS at least 4), lasting under 3 months. If patients had other autoimmune diseases, uncontrolled infections, pregnancy or lactation, they were excluded. Diagnosis relied on clinical symptoms, serum thyroxine, TRAb, thyroid ultrasound and orbital computed tomography. CDR1 and CDR2 (germline): KGHSY, FQNENV. The CDR3 extends over 14 amino acids. V shed 4 bases and J shed 2 bases, with 11 bases lying between them. The data derive from a study of Graves' ophthalmopathy and Graves' hyperthyroidism. Amplification of the TCR beta CDR3 regions used RNA transcripts (as template). Amplification began with first-round RT-PCR using HTBI primers, then second-round multiplex PCR was performed. TCRdb independently ran MiXCR on the multiplex PCR reads; one entry per CDR3 protein. The sample records about 740,000 distinct CDR3 sequences, roughly 40% being singletons.

Findings and caveats of the study: Blood also carried most expanded thyroid clonotypes exceeding 0.001 frequency.

The chain employs TRBV16 and TRBJ1-2; TRBD1 is a possible D gene (6 bases). The sequence was collected from an adult man with Graves' ophthalmopathy. Material: peripheral blood. CDR3: CASSLRGENYGYTF. The CDR3 DNA reads as TGTGCCAGCAGCCTGAGGGGGGAAAACTATGGCTACACCTTC.